What follows describes a single TCR beta chain. The data derive from a study of blood T cell repertoires in COVID-19. Study as a whole: From the United States, Italy and Spain came samples of acute and convalescent COVID-19. T cells, B-cell-depleted T cells, or PBMCs supplied cDNA or gDNA.

The germline V gene has CDR1 SGHTA and CDR2 FQGNSA. J gave up 6 bases and V 3 bases, and 10 bases lay outside the gene matches. The CDR3 runs 16 residues. Methods used by the authors: Reference gene primer amplification gave nucleated cell count estimates. Repertoires were generated with immunoSEQ multiplex PCR, while TCRdb's copy carries only in-frame clones and drops some. V and J calls and clone size are copied from that table; D and trimming were computed from the DNA. The sample shows some 200,000 clones, roughly 89% of them seen only once. The receptor comes from a man between 18 and 29 years old with active or convalescent COVID-19. The V and J genes are TRBV7-2 and TRBJ2-2; 7 bases are shared with TRBD2. The sequenced sample consisted of peripheral blood. CDR3 sequence reads: CASSFFTGGRSGELFF. CDR3 DNA: TGTGCCAGCAGCTTCTTCACCGGGGGGAGATCCGGGGAGCTGTTTTTT.